Given below is one TCR beta chain in context. Its antigen is not known. The data are from a study of cytomegalovirus exposure and HLA in healthy donors. Whole-study results and caveats: The study listed under 200 cytomegalovirus-associated TCR beta chains.

V gave up 5 bases and J gave up 6 bases, with 12 bases separating them. Germline V lookup: CDR1 PRHDT, CDR2 FYEKMQ (reference sequence). There are 13 residues in the CDR3. Profiling relied on immunoSEQ multiplex PCR, and the TCRdb table lists in-frame clones only, not all of them. The table records over 110,000 clones, roughly nine tenths of them present only once. The TCR originated in a man aged 18 to 30 in good health and CMV-seronegative. Specimen: PBMCs. V and J are TRBV13 and TRBJ2-3; unclear D gene. The CDR3 DNA reads as TGTGCCAGCAGCGACTTCGCCGTGGATACGCAGTATTTT. It specifies CASSDFAVDTQYF.